A single sample gave rise to the 9 T cell receptor beta chains below, sequenced in a study of T cell clonality in common variable immunodeficiency. Study findings and constraints: Fewer deletions and N-nucleotide insertions were reportedly seen in common variable immunodeficiency TCR beta sequences.

TCRdb's table, derived via immunoSEQ multiplex PCR, lists solely in-frame clones and lacks some. The profile covers over 15,000 clones, none occurring a single time. These receptors are not linked to any known antigen. The sequencing sample was made of peripheral blood mononuclear cells. All receptors derive from a human donor with common variable immunodeficiency.

A note on this clone: The read gets to within 3 residues of the CDR3 end, and the germline J gene fills in the rest. The V and J genes are TRBV5-1 and TRBJ2-3; TRBD2 matches at 13 bases. The CDR3 contains 16 residues. Losses at the gene ends were 3 bases for V and 1 base for J; bases not matched to a gene: 2. In germline, CDR1 is SGHRS, CDR2 YFSETQ. The CDR3 protein is CASSWGLAGRTDTQYF. The CDR3 bases that were read are TGCGCCAGCAGCTGGGGACTAGCGGGGCGCACAGATACG.

Remarks on this clone: The read halts 3 residues ahead of the CDR3 end, with the missing end drawn from the germline J gene. The chain links TRBV18 to TRBJ1-5; D unresolved. Trimming left V 5 bases short and J 3 bases short, with 8 bases between. Germline-derived CDR1 and CDR2 are KGHSH and LQKENI. The CDR3 has 13 amino acids. The chain's CDR3 is CASSSVNNQPQHF. The covered CDR3 bases are TGTGCCAGCTCATCTGTTAACAATCAGCCC.

This clone was counted a few times. Sequencing ends 3 residues short of the CDR3 end; the germline J gene provides the rest. The chain is built from TRBV7-9 and TRBJ1-5; D is unclear. Germline assignment: CDR1 SEHNR and CDR2 FQNEAQ (reference sequence). The V end lost 5 bases, the J end lost 7 bases, and 9 bases lay between the germline ends. This CDR3 comprises 12 residues. The CDR3 protein is CASSRGGQPQHF. The DNA read from the CDR3 is TGTGCCAGCAGCCGCGGAGGCCAGCCC.

Sample share makes this clone medium-sized (0.01 to 0.1%). The read stops 3 residues short of the end of the CDR3; the missing end is completed from the germline J gene. The rearrangement uses TRBV7-8 and TRBJ2-2; D call uncertain. The germline V gene encodes CDR1 SGHVS and CDR2 FQNEAQ. V was shortened by 3 bases and J by 6 bases, with 5 bases between the two germline ends. The CDR3 spans 12 residues. The CDR3 sequence: CASSFLSGELFF. Incomplete CDR3 DNA: TGTGCCAGCAGCTTTCTGTCCGGGGAG.

This clone was counted many times. The CDR3 is cut off 3 residues early in the read; its end comes from the germline J gene. The V gene is TRBV13, the J gene TRBJ1-4; tentatively, D is TRBD1 (6 bases). CDR1 and CDR2 from the germline V gene are PRHDT and FYEKMQ (reference sequence). The V gene lost 0 bases and the J gene lost 3 bases, with 17 bases spanning the gap. This CDR3 is 18 amino acids long. CDR3 in amino acids: CASSLGSQGRLPNEKLFF. The part of the CDR3 DNA that was read is TGTGCCAGCAGCTTAGGGTCCCAGGGGCGCTTGCCTAATGAAAAA.

The table lists this clone with many counts. The CDR3 end falls 3 residues outside the read, so it is completed with the germline J gene. The chain combines TRBV2 with TRBJ2-2; TRBD1 might be the D (6 bases). The CDR3 is made up of 17 amino acids. Germline CDR1 reads SNHLY; CDR2 reads FYNNEI. Trimming stripped 8 bases from V and 4 bases from J, with 23 bases between. Partial CDR3 DNA: TGTGCCAGCTTAGACAGGTCGGTTGACCGGATCACCGGGGAG. Its translation is CASLDRSVDRITGE. The CDR3 reads in full as CASLDRSVDRITGELFF.

Remarks on this clone: From the germline J gene comes the end of the CDR3, since the read stops 3 residues before it. This chain joins TRBV6-2 or TRBV6-3 and TRBJ2-3, with D possibly being TRBD2 (6 bases). Looked up from germline, CDR1 is MNHEY and CDR2 is SVGEGT. The V and J ends lost 5 bases and 1 base respectively, with 16 bases between them. CDR3 size: 16 residues. This chain's CDR3 is CASSTGTLPRTDTQYF. CDR3 bases read: TGTGCCAGCAGTACCGGGACTCTTCCTCGCACAGATACG.

This clone was counted a few times. The DNA ends 3 residues before the CDR3 does, and the rest of the CDR3 is filled in from the germline J gene. V usage is TRBV7-2 and J usage is TRBJ1-6; tentatively, D is TRBD1 (6 bases). CDR3 size: 15 residues. V lost 1 base to trimming and J lost 7 bases, with 11 bases between them. The germline V gene encodes CDR1 SGHTA and CDR2 FQGNSA. The CDR3 sequence is CASSLVQGNNSPLHF. The covered CDR3 bases are TGTGCCAGCAGCTTAGTTCAGGGGAACAATTCACCC.

The CDR3 loop reads CASGQGFSNQPQHF. CDR3 bases read: TGTGCCAGCGGACAGGGATTTAGCAATCAGCCC. V gene TRBV2 combines with J gene TRBJ1-5; TRBD1 matches 8 bases. The CDR3 end falls 3 residues outside the read, so it is completed with the germline J gene. Germline CDR1 SNHLY, CDR2 FYNNEI. V lost 8 bases to trimming and J lost 0 bases; unmatched junction nucleotides: 3. The CDR3 is 14 amino acids.